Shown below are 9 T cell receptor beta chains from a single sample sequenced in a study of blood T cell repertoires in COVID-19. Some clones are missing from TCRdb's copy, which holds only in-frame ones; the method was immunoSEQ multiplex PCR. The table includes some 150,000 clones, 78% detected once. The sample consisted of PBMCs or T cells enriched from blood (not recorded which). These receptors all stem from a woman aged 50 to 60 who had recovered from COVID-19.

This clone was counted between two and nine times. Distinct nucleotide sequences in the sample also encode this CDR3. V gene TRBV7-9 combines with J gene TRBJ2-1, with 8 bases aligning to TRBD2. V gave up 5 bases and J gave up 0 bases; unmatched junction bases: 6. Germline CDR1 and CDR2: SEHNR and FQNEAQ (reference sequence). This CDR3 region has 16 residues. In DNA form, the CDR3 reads TGTGCCAGCAGCCTTTGGCTAGCGGGCTCCTACAATGAGCAGTTCTTC. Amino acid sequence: CASSLWLAGSYNEQFF.

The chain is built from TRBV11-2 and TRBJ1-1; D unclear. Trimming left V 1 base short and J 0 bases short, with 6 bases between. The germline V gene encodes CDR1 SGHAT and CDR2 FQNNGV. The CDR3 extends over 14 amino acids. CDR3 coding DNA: TGTGCCAGCAGCTTAGGCAACTTGAACACTGAAGCTTTCTTT. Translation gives CASSLGNLNTEAFF.

The CDR3 DNA reads as TGTGCCAGCAGCACAACGTACGGGACAGCGCAAGAGACCCAGTACTTC. It codes for CASSTTYGTAQETQYF. The chain links TRBV7-7 to TRBJ2-5; 7 bases map to TRBD1. There are 16 residues in the CDR3. CDR1 is SSHAT and CDR2 is FNYEAQ in the germline V gene (reference sequence). Trimming at V came to 5 bases and at J to 2 bases, leaving 11 bases not matched to a gene.

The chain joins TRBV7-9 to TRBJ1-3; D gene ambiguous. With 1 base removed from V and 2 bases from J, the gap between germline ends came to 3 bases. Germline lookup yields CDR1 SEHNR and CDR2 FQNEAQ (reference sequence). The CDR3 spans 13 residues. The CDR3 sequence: CASSLGPGNTIYF. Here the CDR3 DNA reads TGTGCCAGCAGCTTAGGGCCTGGAAACACCATATATTTT.

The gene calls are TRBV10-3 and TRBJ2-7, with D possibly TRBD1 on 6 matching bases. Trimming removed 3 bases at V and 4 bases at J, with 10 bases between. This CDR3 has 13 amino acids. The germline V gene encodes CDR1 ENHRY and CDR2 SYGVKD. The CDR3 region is CAISERTDYEQYF. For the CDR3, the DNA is TGTGCCATCAGTGAAAGGACAGATTACGAGCAGTACTTC.

The CDR3 bases are TGTGCCAGCACCCCCCTGGGACAGACTAATGAAAAACTGTTTTTT. Translating it yields CASTPLGQTNEKLFF. V is TRBV28 and J is TRBJ1-4; 7 nucleotides match TRBD1. With V trimmed by 7 bases and J by 2 bases, 7 bases remained unmatched. Germline-derived CDR1 and CDR2 are MDHEN and SYDVKM. The CDR3 is made up of 15 amino acids.

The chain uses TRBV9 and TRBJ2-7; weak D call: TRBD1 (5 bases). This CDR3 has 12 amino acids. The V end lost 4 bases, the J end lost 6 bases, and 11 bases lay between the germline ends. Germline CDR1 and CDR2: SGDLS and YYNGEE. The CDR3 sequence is CASSPQGPEQYF. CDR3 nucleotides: TGTGCCAGCAGCCCTCAGGGCCCCGAGCAGTACTTC. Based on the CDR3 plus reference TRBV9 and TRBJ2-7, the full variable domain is DSGVTQTPKHLITATGQRVTLRCSPRSGDLSVYWYQQSLDQGLQFLIQYYNGEERAKGNILERFSAQQFPDLHSELNLSSLELGDSALYFCASSPQGPEQYFGPGTRLTVT.

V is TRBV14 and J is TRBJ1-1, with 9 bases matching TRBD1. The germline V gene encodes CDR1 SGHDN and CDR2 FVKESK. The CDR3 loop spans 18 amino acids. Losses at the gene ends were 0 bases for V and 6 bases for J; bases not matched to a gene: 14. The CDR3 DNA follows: TGTGCCAGCAGCCAAGAGGGTCCGGGACAGGGCCCTCGACCTGAAGCTTTCTTT. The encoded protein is CASSQEGPGQGPRPEAFF.

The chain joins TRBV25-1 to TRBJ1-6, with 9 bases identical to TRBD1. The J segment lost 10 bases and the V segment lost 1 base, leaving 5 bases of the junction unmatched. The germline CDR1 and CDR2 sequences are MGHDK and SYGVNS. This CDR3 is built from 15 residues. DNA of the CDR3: TGTGCCAGCAGTGAATCGGACAGGGGATTCTCACCCCTCCACTTT. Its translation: CASSESDRGFSPLHF.